This T cell receptor (beta chain) derives from a study of shared clonotypes between healthy human individuals. Findings and limits, study-wide: The authors sampled blood alone, and tissue repertoires likely differ.

Participating donors were healthy, HIV-negative adults free of recent acute infections or vaccinations. Germline V lookup: CDR1 SGHTA, CDR2 FQGNSA. Trimming took 5 bases from V and 3 from J, leaving 4 bases between them. There are 11 residues in the CDR3. It was at deep level that the assay was run. TCRdb keeps only in-frame clones here, not all; method: immunoSEQ multiplex PCR. The sample holds about half a million clones; 81% are singletons and the top ten take approximately 11%. As for this clone: Its antigen is unidentified.

The rearrangement joins TRBV7-2 to TRBJ2-5; D gene uncertain. Sequenced input: PBMCs. The receptor was isolated from a woman aged 40 to 50 in good health. Some clones in this sample may be carry-over from other donors' samples. The CDR3 loop reads CASSDEETQYF. CDR3 coding DNA: TGTGCCAGCAGCGATGAAGAGACCCAGTACTTC.